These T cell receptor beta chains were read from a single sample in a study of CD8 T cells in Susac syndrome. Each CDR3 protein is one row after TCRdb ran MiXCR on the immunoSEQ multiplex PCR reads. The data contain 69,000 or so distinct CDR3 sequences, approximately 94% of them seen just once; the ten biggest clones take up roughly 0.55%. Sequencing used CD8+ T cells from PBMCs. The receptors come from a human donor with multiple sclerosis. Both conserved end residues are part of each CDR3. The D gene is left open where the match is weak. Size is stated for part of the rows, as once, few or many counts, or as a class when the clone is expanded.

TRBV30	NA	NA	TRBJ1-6	TGTGCCTGGACCCCCCCCGGCCTTAATTCACCCCTCCACTTT	CAWTPPGLNSPLHF
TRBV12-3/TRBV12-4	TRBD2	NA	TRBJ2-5	TGTGCCAGCAAAACTAGCGGGAGTACGGAGACCCAGTACTTC	CASKTSGSTETQYF
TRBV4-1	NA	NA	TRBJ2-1	TGCGCCAGCAGCCAACTGGATTCCTACAATGAGCAGTTCTTC	CASSQLDSYNEQFF
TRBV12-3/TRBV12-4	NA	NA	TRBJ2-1	TGTGCCAGCAGTTTCTTCAGGGACAATGAGCAGTTCTTC	CASSFFRDNEQFF
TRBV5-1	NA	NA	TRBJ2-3	TGCGCCAGCAGCGCTGTGCACTTGGATACGCAGTATTTT	CASSAVHLDTQYF
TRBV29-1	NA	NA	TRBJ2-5	TGCAGCGTTGCTCGCGGTGGATCCCAAGAGACCCAGTACTTC	CSVARGGSQETQYF
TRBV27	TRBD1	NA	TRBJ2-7	TGTGCCAGCAGTTCAGGGGGTCCCTACGAGCAGTACTTC	CASSSGGPYEQYF
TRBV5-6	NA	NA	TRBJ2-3	TGTGCCAGCAGCTTGTACAGGGATACGCAGTATTTT	CASSLYRDTQYF
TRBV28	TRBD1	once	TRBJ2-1	TGTGCCAGCACCCTAGACGGACAGGGCGTGTGGGGTGAGCAGTTCTTC	CASTLDGQGVWGEQFF
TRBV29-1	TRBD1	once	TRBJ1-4	TGCAGCGGTGCGTCGACAGGGGGAACTGAAAAACTGTTTTTT	CSGASTGGTEKLFF
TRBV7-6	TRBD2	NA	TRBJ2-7	TGTGCCAGCAGCTTAACAACTAGCGGTACCTACGAGCAGTACTTC	CASSLTTSGTYEQYF
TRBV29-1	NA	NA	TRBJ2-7	TGCAGCGTATCCATCGGGGACGTACCCTACGAGCAGTACTTC	CSVSIGDVPYEQYF
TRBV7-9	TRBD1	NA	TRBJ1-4	TGTGCCAGCAGCTCCCCCCGGGACAGGGATGAAAAACTGTTTTTT	CASSSPRDRDEKLFF
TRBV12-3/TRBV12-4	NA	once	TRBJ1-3	TGTGCCAGCAGGGGGGAGGTGAACACCATATATTTT	CASRGEVNTIYF
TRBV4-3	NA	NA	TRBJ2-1	TGCGCCAGCAGCCGCGACAGCGCATCGGGTAATGAGCAGTTCTTC	CASSRDSASGNEQFF
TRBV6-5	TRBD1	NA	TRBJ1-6	TGTGCCACCGCTCCGGGACAGGGGGTCCCCCTCCACTTT	CATAPGQGVPLHF
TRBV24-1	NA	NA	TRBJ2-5	TGTGCCACCAGTGAAGGGACCGCCCAACTAGGGGATAAGACCCAGTACTTC	CATSEGTAQLGDKTQYF
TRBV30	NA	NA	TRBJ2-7	TGTGCCTGGAGTGGAGGGTACCGGGGAGAGCAGTACTTC	CAWSGGYRGEQYF
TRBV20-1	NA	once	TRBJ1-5	TGCAGTGCTAGAGACCGGTGGGTCGGACGGCAGCCCCAGCATTTT	CSARDRWVGRQPQHF
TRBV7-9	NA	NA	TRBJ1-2	TGTGCCAGCAGCTTAGAGCTGCGTAACTATGGCTACACCTTC	CASSLELRNYGYTF